A few counts support the clone carrying this T cell receptor (beta chain). Profiled with immunoSEQ multiplex PCR; TCRdb holds only in-frame clones, not every one. This table holds approximately 140,000 clones, approximately 80% found once. These data belong to a study of blood T cell repertoires in COVID-19. V was pared by 5 bases and J by 0 bases, with 13 bases between. This CDR3 region has 16 residues. Germline loops: CDR1 SGHVS, CDR2 FQNEAQ. The source is a human donor with acute or convalescent COVID-19. The donor label of this sample is uncertain. The chain couples TRBV7-8 to TRBJ1-4; D not certain. Source material: peripheral blood. As DNA, the CDR3 is TGTGCCAGCAGCCCAGAGGTCCGTGCAACTAATGAAAAACTGTTTTTT. This codes for CASSPEVRATNEKLFF.